These T cell receptor beta chains were read from a single sample in a study of T-cell memory formation after mild COVID-19. TCRdb passed the 5' RACE reads through MiXCR, listing each CDR3 protein once. The repertoire holds roughly 80,000 distinct CDR3 sequences, with roughly 14% as singletons. The sequenced sample was PBMCs or a T cell subset sorted from them (not recorded which). The receptors shown here come from an adult woman who had mild COVID-19 (a few samples of this study predate the infection). Cell type and time point are not known. The CDR3 runs from the conserved cysteine through the conserved F or W. Each record gives: V gene, J gene, clone size, D gene, CDR3 DNA, CDR3 protein. D genes are given only for firm matches. A row's size may be missing; if present it is once, few, many or a size class.

V gene: TRBV6-6
J gene: TRBJ2-3
clone size: many
D gene: TRBD2
CDR3 DNA: TGTGCCAGCAGTGACAATGCGGGGGGGCCGACAGATACGCAGTATTTT
CDR3 protein: CASSDNAGGPTDTQYF

V gene: TRBV4-2
J gene: TRBJ2-7
clone size: few
D gene: .
CDR3 DNA: TGTGCCAGCAGCCAATCACCTTACGAGCAGTACTTC
CDR3 protein: CASSQSPYEQYF

V gene: TRBV18
J gene: TRBJ2-1
clone size: many
D gene: TRBD2
CDR3 DNA: TGTGCCAGCTCACCACCGTCTAGCGGGAGACAAAGGAGGAGTCCCTACAATGAGCAGTTCTTC
CDR3 protein: CASSPPSSGRQRRSPYNEQFF

V gene: TRBV12-3/TRBV12-4
J gene: TRBJ1-2
clone size: .
D gene: .
CDR3 DNA: TGTGCCAGCACCTCCCAAGGGGAAGGCACGGGAGGCTACACCTTC
CDR3 protein: CASTSQGEGTGGYTF

V gene: TRBV7-9
J gene: TRBJ2-5
clone size: .
D gene: .
CDR3 DNA: TGTGCCAGCAGCTACAAACAGGGTGAGGAGGAGACCCAGTACTTC
CDR3 protein: CASSYKQGEEETQYF

V gene: TRBV6-2/TRBV6-3
J gene: TRBJ1-1
clone size: .
D gene: TRBD1
CDR3 DNA: TGTGCCAGCAGTTGGGACAGGGCTAGTCGCACTGAAGCTTTCTTT
CDR3 protein: CASSWDRASRTEAFF

V gene: TRBV5-6
J gene: TRBJ2-1
clone size: .
D gene: TRBD2
CDR3 DNA: TGTGCCAGCAGCATAGGGACTAGCGGGGGTGAGCAGTTCTTC
CDR3 protein: CASSIGTSGGEQFF

V gene: TRBV12-3/TRBV12-4
J gene: TRBJ2-7
clone size: .
D gene: TRBD1
CDR3 DNA: TGTGCCAGCAGTTCCGTAGGGACAGGTCTCCACGAGCAGTACTTC
CDR3 protein: CASSSVGTGLHEQYF

V gene: TRBV20-1
J gene: TRBJ2-7
clone size: .
D gene: TRBD1
CDR3 DNA: TGCAGTGCTAGAGATTCAGGGGGCTGGGAGCAGTACTTC
CDR3 protein: CSARDSGGWEQYF

V gene: TRBV7-9
J gene: TRBJ2-1
clone size: .
D gene: TRBD1
CDR3 DNA: TGTGCCAGCAGCTTTGACGGGACAGCCTCCTACAATGAGCAGTTCTTC
CDR3 protein: CASSFDGTASYNEQFF

V gene: TRBV20-1
J gene: TRBJ2-3
clone size: .
D gene: TRBD2
CDR3 DNA: TGCAGTGCTAGAGACCACTTAGCAGTAGCGGGAGGACCAGATACGCAGTATTTT
CDR3 protein: CSARDHLAVAGGPDTQYF

V gene: TRBV29-1
J gene: TRBJ2-7
clone size: .
D gene: TRBD2
CDR3 DNA: TGCAGCGTACGTGGGTCCGGACTAGCGGGGGGCCCTTACTACGAGCAGTACTTC
CDR3 protein: CSVRGSGLAGGPYYEQYF

V gene: TRBV24-1
J gene: TRBJ2-1
clone size: .
D gene: .
CDR3 DNA: TGTGCCACCGGGGTTCTAGCGCCTGAAGAGACCCAGTTCTTC
CDR3 protein: CATGVLAPEETQFF

V gene: TRBV4-3
J gene: TRBJ1-1
clone size: few
D gene: .
CDR3 DNA: TGCGCCAGCAGCCTACAGACAAAAGCGAACACTGAAGCTTTCTTT
CDR3 protein: CASSLQTKANTEAFF

V gene: TRBV15
J gene: TRBJ2-7
clone size: .
D gene: TRBD2
CDR3 DNA: TGTGCCACCAGCAGTGGACCTCCGGGACTAGCGGGGACGCACTCCTACGAGCAGTACTTC
CDR3 protein: CATSSGPPGLAGTHSYEQYF

V gene: TRBV7-3
J gene: TRBJ1-2
clone size: .
D gene: .
CDR3 DNA: TGTGCCAGCAGTCCCGACAGGAACTATGGCTACACCTTC
CDR3 protein: CASSPDRNYGYTF

V gene: TRBV4-1
J gene: TRBJ2-7
clone size: .
D gene: TRBD1
CDR3 DNA: TGCGCCAGCAGCCAAGGGACAGGGAGCTCCTACGAGCAGTACTTC
CDR3 protein: CASSQGTGSSYEQYF

V gene: TRBV5-1
J gene: TRBJ2-7
clone size: few
D gene: .
CDR3 DNA: TGCGCCAGCAGCTTGTCGAGCGAATACGAGCAGTACTTC
CDR3 protein: CASSLSSEYEQYF

V gene: TRBV12-3/TRBV12-4
J gene: TRBJ1-1
clone size: .
D gene: .
CDR3 DNA: TGTGCCAGCAGTCCCCCGGAGGAGGGGGAAGCTTTCTTT
CDR3 protein: CASSPPEEGEAFF

V gene: TRBV5-1
J gene: TRBJ2-5
clone size: few
D gene: TRBD2
CDR3 DNA: TGCGCCAGCAGCCCAGCGGGGGGCCAACAAGAGACCCAGTACTTC
CDR3 protein: CASSPAGGQQETQYF

V gene: TRBV9
J gene: TRBJ1-1
clone size: few
D gene: .
CDR3 DNA: TGTGCCAGCAGCGTAGAGGGGGGCACTGAAGCTTTCTTT
CDR3 protein: CASSVEGGTEAFF

V gene: TRBV14
J gene: TRBJ1-1
clone size: .
D gene: .
CDR3 DNA: TGTGCCAGCAGCCACCTCGGGTGGAACACTGAAGCTTTCTTT
CDR3 protein: CASSHLGWNTEAFF

V gene: TRBV4-1
J gene: TRBJ1-1
clone size: few
D gene: TRBD1
CDR3 DNA: TGCGCCAGCAGCCAAAACGACAGGGTCACTGAAGCTTTCTTT
CDR3 protein: CASSQNDRVTEAFF

V gene: TRBV18
J gene: TRBJ2-3
clone size: .
D gene: TRBD2
CDR3 DNA: TGTGCCAGCTCACCCGGGACTAGCGGGAGTGATACGCAGTATTTT
CDR3 protein: CASSPGTSGSDTQYF

V gene: TRBV7-2
J gene: TRBJ2-1
clone size: .
D gene: .
CDR3 DNA: TGTGCCAGCAGCTCATATGTGGGGGGAGTTAGGTACAATGAGCAGTTCTTC
CDR3 protein: CASSSYVGGVRYNEQFF

V gene: TRBV30
J gene: TRBJ2-7
clone size: .
D gene: TRBD1
CDR3 DNA: TGTGCCTGGAGTGTACCAGGGACAGGAGATTACTTC
CDR3 protein: CAWSVPGTGDYF

V gene: TRBV6-5
J gene: TRBJ2-7
clone size: few
D gene: .
CDR3 DNA: TGTGCCAGCAGTTACTCGATTGACTGGGGCTACGAGCAGTACTTC
CDR3 protein: CASSYSIDWGYEQYF

V gene: TRBV2
J gene: TRBJ2-3
clone size: .
D gene: TRBD2
CDR3 DNA: TGTGCCAGCAGTGAAGCAACGGGACTAGCGGGAGATACGCAGTATTTT
CDR3 protein: CASSEATGLAGDTQYF

V gene: TRBV9
J gene: TRBJ2-1
clone size: .
D gene: .
CDR3 DNA: TGTGCCAGCAGCGACATCACCTACAATGAGCAGTTCTTC
CDR3 protein: CASSDITYNEQFF

V gene: TRBV4-2
J gene: TRBJ2-1
clone size: .
D gene: .
CDR3 DNA: TGTGCCAGCAGCCCCTATCGTGATGTCAATGAGCAGTTCTTC
CDR3 protein: CASSPYRDVNEQFF

V gene: TRBV5-1
J gene: TRBJ1-1
clone size: .
D gene: TRBD1
CDR3 DNA: TGCGCCAGCAGCTTGGGGGAGGGGGCTCGGTTGGACACTGAAGCTTTCTTT
CDR3 protein: CASSLGEGARLDTEAFF

V gene: TRBV5-1
J gene: TRBJ2-1
clone size: few
D gene: TRBD1
CDR3 DNA: TGCGCCAGCAGCCCGGACAGGATAAATGCGGTTGAGCAGTTCTTC
CDR3 protein: CASSPDRINAVEQFF

V gene: TRBV12-3/TRBV12-4
J gene: TRBJ2-2
clone size: few
D gene: .
CDR3 DNA: TGTGCCAGCAGTCTCCGGGACTCCGTCCCCACCGGGGAGCTGTTTTTT
CDR3 protein: CASSLRDSVPTGELFF

V gene: TRBV20-1
J gene: TRBJ1-2
clone size: .
D gene: TRBD1
CDR3 DNA: TGCAGTGCTACCCCCGGGTTTACGGGACAGACTAACTATGGCTACACCTTC
CDR3 protein: CSATPGFTGQTNYGYTF

V gene: TRBV12-3/TRBV12-4
J gene: TRBJ2-1
clone size: .
D gene: .
CDR3 DNA: TGTGCCAGCAGTTTGACTCCGATGGGAAGCTCCTACAATGAGCAGTTCTTC
CDR3 protein: CASSLTPMGSSYNEQFF

V gene: TRBV19
J gene: TRBJ1-5
clone size: few
D gene: .
CDR3 DNA: TGTGCCAGTCCACGGGCTACGGGACCTTATAGCAATCAGCCCCAGCATTTT
CDR3 protein: CASPRATGPYSNQPQHF

V gene: TRBV5-1
J gene: TRBJ2-1
clone size: many
D gene: .
CDR3 DNA: TGCGCCAGCAGCGGGCGGGGATCCGATGAGCAGTTCTTC
CDR3 protein: CASSGRGSDEQFF

V gene: TRBV5-1
J gene: TRBJ1-5
clone size: once
D gene: .
CDR3 DNA: TGCGCCAGCAGCACCGCGGGGGAACAGCCCCAGCATTTT
CDR3 protein: CASSTAGEQPQHF

V gene: TRBV20-1
J gene: TRBJ2-1
clone size: few
D gene: TRBD2
CDR3 DNA: TGCAGTGCTAGAGGGACTAGCGGAGCCTCCTACAATGAGCAGTTCTTC
CDR3 protein: CSARGTSGASYNEQFF

V gene: TRBV13
J gene: TRBJ2-3
clone size: few
D gene: .
CDR3 DNA: TGTGCCAGCAGCTCGACAGAGATTAGCACAGATACGCAGTATTTT
CDR3 protein: CASSSTEISTDTQYF

V gene: TRBV5-5
J gene: TRBJ1-5
clone size: .
D gene: TRBD1
CDR3 DNA: TGTGCCAGCAGCTGGGGGGAGACAGGGCATGAGCCCCAGCATTTT
CDR3 protein: CASSWGETGHEPQHF

V gene: TRBV4-1
J gene: TRBJ1-4
clone size: .
D gene: .
CDR3 DNA: TGCGCCAGCAGCCAAGTTCCGGGGGGGGATGAAAAACTGTTTTTT
CDR3 protein: CASSQVPGGDEKLFF

V gene: TRBV12-3/TRBV12-4
J gene: TRBJ1-5
clone size: .
D gene: .
CDR3 DNA: TGTGCCAGCAGACTGGGGGGGGGCAATCAGCCCCAGCATTTT
CDR3 protein: CASRLGGGNQPQHF

V gene: TRBV5-1
J gene: TRBJ1-5
clone size: .
D gene: TRBD1
CDR3 DNA: TGCGCCAGCAGCGCCGGGACAGGGCATCAGCCCCAGCATTTT
CDR3 protein: CASSAGTGHQPQHF

V gene: TRBV4-1
J gene: TRBJ2-7
clone size: many
D gene: .
CDR3 DNA: TGCGCCAGCAGCCAAGAAGCACAGGGACCTTACTACGAGCAGTACTTC
CDR3 protein: CASSQEAQGPYYEQYF

V gene: TRBV5-1
J gene: TRBJ2-6
clone size: few
D gene: TRBD1
CDR3 DNA: TGCGCCAGCAGGCCTCCAGGGGGCTCTGGGGCCAACGTCCTGACTTTC
CDR3 protein: CASRPPGGSGANVLTF

V gene: TRBV29-1
J gene: TRBJ2-3
clone size: .
D gene: TRBD2
CDR3 DNA: TGCAGCGTTGATCTCCAGGGAGGGGCAGATACGCAGTATTTT
CDR3 protein: CSVDLQGGADTQYF

V gene: TRBV7-9
J gene: TRBJ2-3
clone size: .
D gene: TRBD2
CDR3 DNA: TGTGCCAGCAGCCCCGTGGCGGGGGGCATCACAGATACGCAGTATTTT
CDR3 protein: CASSPVAGGITDTQYF

V gene: TRBV7-9
J gene: TRBJ2-3
clone size: few
D gene: .
CDR3 DNA: TGTGCCAGCAGCTTAGTATACGCTAGCACAGATACGCAGTATTTT
CDR3 protein: CASSLVYASTDTQYF

V gene: TRBV2
J gene: TRBJ2-5
clone size: few
D gene: TRBD2
CDR3 DNA: TGTGCCAGCGGAGGACTAGCGGGAGTTCAAGAGACCCAGTACTTC
CDR3 protein: CASGGLAGVQETQYF

V gene: TRBV7-8
J gene: TRBJ2-5
clone size: few
D gene: .
CDR3 DNA: TGTGCCAGCAGCCAGAGGACAGATCAAGAGACCCAGTACTTC
CDR3 protein: CASSQRTDQETQYF

V gene: TRBV24-1
J gene: TRBJ2-7
clone size: many
D gene: .
CDR3 DNA: TGTGCCACCAGCGACGAGGGTAGCGAGGTCTACGAGCAGTACTTC
CDR3 protein: CATSDEGSEVYEQYF